The present entry profiles one T cell receptor (beta chain) with its context. TCRdb keeps only in-frame clones here, not all; method: immunoSEQ multiplex PCR. The sample lists about 60,000 clones, 72% occurring once. The data derive from a study of blood T cell repertoires in COVID-19. The CDR3 has 12 amino acids. The germline V gene encodes CDR1 GTSNPN and CDR2 SVGIG (reference sequence). This clonotype was obtained from a woman aged 70 to 79 with COVID-19, enrolled during active disease. Sequences were obtained from peripheral blood. The chain combines TRBV30 with TRBJ2-1; 7 nucleotides agree with TRBD1. The CDR3 loop is CARKRGPEEQFF. The CDR3 region has the DNA TGTGCGCGGAAGAGGGGGCCGGAGGAGCAGTTCTTC.